These 11 T cell receptor beta chains originate from one sample sequenced in a study of CD8+ T cells in alopecia areata. cDNA prepared by RNA extraction and subsequent reverse transcription served as the template for sequencing. Sequencing used immunoSEQ multiplex PCR; TCRdb keeps in-frame clones, though not all of them. The sample includes hundreds of thousands of clones, about 53% of them seen just once. The specimen was CD4+ T cells sorted from blood, collected at week 0. The receptor source for this set is a human donor with alopecia areata.

This chain connects TRBV4-1 to TRBJ2-5; D remains unclear. The V gene's germline CDR1 is MGHRA and CDR2 YSYEKL. The CDR3 is made up of 14 amino acids. Between the trimmed V and J ends, which lost 0 bases and 3 bases, there was a span of 8 bases. The CDR3 loop is CASSQDERKETQYF. The CDR3 DNA sequence: TGCGCCAGCAGCCAAGATGAGAGAAAAGAGACCCAGTACTTC.

The chain joins TRBV6-5 to TRBJ2-3; possibly TRBD1 or TRBD2 for D (6 bases each). Germline lookup yields CDR1 MNHEY and CDR2 SVGAGI. This CDR3 spans 13 amino acids. The V end lost 4 bases, the J end lost 6 bases, and 11 bases lay between the germline ends. The CDR3 sequence: CASSFWRGDTQYF. CDR3 sequence (DNA): TGTGCCAGCAGTTTCTGGAGGGGGGATACGCAGTATTTT.

This clone was picked up one time. The chain is built from TRBV30 and TRBJ1-1, with 7 nucleotides matching TRBD1. CDR3 length equals 14 residues. Germline V lookup: CDR1 GTSNPN, CDR2 SVGIG (reference sequence). V lost 2 bases to trimming and J lost 1 base; unmatched junction nucleotides: 4. This chain's CDR3 is CAWSRDSKNTEAFF. DNA for the CDR3: TGTGCCTGGAGTAGGGACAGCAAGAACACTGAAGCTTTCTTT.

This chain links TRBV19 with TRBJ2-7, with 10 bases lining up with TRBD1. Losses at the gene ends were 7 bases for V and 2 bases for J; bases not matched to a gene: 2. The CDR3 runs to 13 residues. Germline CDR1 and CDR2: LNHDA and SQIVND (reference sequence). In nucleotides, the CDR3 is TGTGCCAGTAAGGGGACAGGGGCCTACGAGCAGTACTTC. Residues: CASKGTGAYEQYF.

The rearrangement joins TRBV29-1 to TRBJ2-7; TRBD1 might be the D (6 bases). The V and J ends lost 5 bases and 3 bases respectively, with 14 bases between them. The germline V gene has CDR1 SQVTM and CDR2 ANQGSEA. This CDR3 region has 13 residues. In nucleotides, the CDR3 is TGCAGCGTTATTGGGGGCATAGGCTACGAGCAGTACTTC. Its protein product is CSVIGGIGYEQYF.

The rearrangement uses TRBV5-1 and TRBJ2-5; 9 bases are a match to TRBD1. The CDR3 has 13 residues. Trimming removed 4 bases from V and 4 bases from J; junction bases left unmatched: 2. From germline, CDR1 is SGHRS and CDR2 YFSETQ. The CDR3 here is CASSPGQGETQYF. In DNA form, the CDR3 reads TGCGCCAGCAGCCCGGGACAGGGAGAGACCCAGTACTTC.

A few counts support this clone. The DNA for the CDR3 is TGTGCCAGCAGCTCGTGGACTAGCGGGAACTACGAGCAGTACTTC. Translating it yields CASSSWTSGNYEQYF. This chain uses TRBV7-9 with TRBJ2-7, with 12 bases fitting TRBD2. This CDR3 has 15 residues. Per germline, CDR1 SEHNR and CDR2 FQNEAQ (reference sequence). Trimming took 4 bases from V and 3 from J; bases not matched to a gene: 4.

V is TRBV7-9 and J is TRBJ1-4; D perhaps matches TRBD1 (6 bases). CDR3 length: 15 residues. Germline CDR1 reads SEHNR; CDR2 reads FQNEAQ (reference sequence). Trimming removed 3 bases at V and 8 bases at J, with 16 bases between. This CDR3 reads CASSFQNREAEKLFF. DNA of the CDR3: TGTGCCAGCAGCTTTCAAAACAGGGAGGCGGAAAAACTGTTTTTT.

In this sample, this clone turned up once. J is TRBJ2-5 and V is TRBV6-6; maybe TRBD1 (5 bases). This CDR3 is built from 15 residues. Looked up from germline, CDR1 is MNHNY and CDR2 is SVGAGI (reference sequence). Trimming took 5 bases from V and 4 from J, leaving 17 bases between them. CDR3 DNA sequence: TGTGCCAGCAGTCGGCGACAGTTCGGTGTAGAGACCCAGTACTTC. Its protein product is CASSRRQFGVETQYF.

This rearrangement joins TRBV4-2 to TRBJ2-7, with D tentatively TRBD1 or TRBD2 (5 bases each). This CDR3 is built from 15 residues. V was clipped by 4 bases and J by 0 bases, with 13 bases between them. Germline lookup yields CDR1 LGHNA and CDR2 YNFKEQ. This CDR3 is CASSPPGRSSYEQYF. For the CDR3, the DNA is TGTGCCAGCAGCCCTCCGGGACGGAGCTCCTACGAGCAGTACTTC.

This clone has at least ten counts. The J gene is TRBJ2-5, the V gene TRBV11-2; no clear D gene. Germline CDR1 reads SGHAT; CDR2 reads FQNNGV. Between the trimmed V and J ends, which lost 4 bases and 10 bases, there was a span of 22 bases. This CDR3 is 15 amino acids long. The CDR3 region is CASSSKPGAKGNQYF. The CDR3 DNA reads TGTGCCAGCAGCTCCAAACCGGGCGCCAAGGGCAACCAGTACTTC.